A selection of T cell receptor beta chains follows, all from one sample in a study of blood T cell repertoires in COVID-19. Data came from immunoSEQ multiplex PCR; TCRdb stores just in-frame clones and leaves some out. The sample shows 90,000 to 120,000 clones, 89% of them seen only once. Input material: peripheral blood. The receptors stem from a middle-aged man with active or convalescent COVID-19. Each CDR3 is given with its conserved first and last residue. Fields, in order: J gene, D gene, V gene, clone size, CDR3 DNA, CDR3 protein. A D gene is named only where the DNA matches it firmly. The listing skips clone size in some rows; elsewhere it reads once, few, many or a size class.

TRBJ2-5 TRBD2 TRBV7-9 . TGTGCCAGCGGGAGGGGGACCCAGTACTTC CASGRGTQYF
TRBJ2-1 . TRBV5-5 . TGTGCCAGCAGCTTAGTCGGGGGTTCCTACAATGAGCAGTTCTTC CASSLVGGSYNEQFF
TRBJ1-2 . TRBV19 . TGTGCCAGTAGTCCACAGGGATTCGGCTACACCTTC CASSPQGFGYTF
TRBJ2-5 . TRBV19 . TGTGCCAGTAGTAGGGTCGACAGGAGATCGGAGACCCAGTACTTC CASSRVDRRSETQYF
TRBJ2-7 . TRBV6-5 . TGTGCCAGCAGTTACTCCTCAGGGATACCCACCTACGAGCAGTACTTC CASSYSSGIPTYEQYF
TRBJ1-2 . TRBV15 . TGTGCCACCAGCAGTTCCCCTTATGGCTACACCTTC CATSSSPYGYTF
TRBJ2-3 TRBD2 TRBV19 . TGTGCCAGTAGTACTAGCGGGAGGGTATTTAAAACAGATACGCAGTATTTT CASSTSGRVFKTDTQYF
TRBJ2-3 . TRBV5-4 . TGTGCCAGCAGCTTGGGGTCCCCGCCCAGGCAGTATTTT CASSLGSPPRQYF
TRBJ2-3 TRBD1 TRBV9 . TGTGCCAGTAACCAGGGGGGCACAGATACGCAGTATTTT CASNQGGTDTQYF
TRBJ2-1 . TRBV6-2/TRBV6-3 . TGTGCCAGCAGTTACTCGCCCGGAGCCTACAATGAGCAGTTCTTC CASSYSPGAYNEQFF
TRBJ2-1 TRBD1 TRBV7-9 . TGTGCCAGCAGCTTGGGACAGGCGCTGAGCCATGAGCAGTTCTTC CASSLGQALSHEQFF
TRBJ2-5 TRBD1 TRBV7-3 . TGTGCCAGCAGCCCGGACAGGGTAGGGACCCAGTACTTC CASSPDRVGTQYF
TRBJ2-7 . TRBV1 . TGCACCAGCAGCTTCAGGGGGCGCGGTTCCTACGAGCAGTACTTC CTSSFRGRGSYEQYF
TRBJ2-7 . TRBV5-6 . TGTGCCAGCAGCCGGGCCCCAGCGGGTACCTACGAGCAGTACTTC CASSRAPAGTYEQYF
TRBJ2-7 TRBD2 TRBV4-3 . TGCGCCAGCAGCCAAGAAGTGGGGCTAGCGGGTTCCTACGAGCAGTACTTC CASSQEVGLAGSYEQYF
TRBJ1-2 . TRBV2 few TGTGCCAGCAGTCGGGAAGGCGGCTACACCTTC CASSREGGYTF
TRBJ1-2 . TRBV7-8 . TGTGCCAGCAGCCGAGACAGCTATGGCTACACCTTC CASSRDSYGYTF
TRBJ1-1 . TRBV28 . TGTGCCAGCAGTTTGGGGACACCCACTGAAGCTTTCTTT CASSLGTPTEAFF
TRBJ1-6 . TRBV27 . TGTGCCAGCAGTGTTCCTTTCAATTCACCCCTCCACTTT CASSVPFNSPLHF
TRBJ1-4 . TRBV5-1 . TGCGCCAGCAGCCTGGACATGGAGGAAAAACTGTTTTTT CASSLDMEEKLFF
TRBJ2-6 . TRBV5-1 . TGCGCCAGCAGCCCAACCGGGTCTATGCCTGGGGCCAACGTCCTGACTTTC CASSPTGSMPGANVLTF
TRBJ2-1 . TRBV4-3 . TGCGCCAGCAGCCAGGAGAGGGGACTCCAAAGCCATGAGCAGTTCTTC CASSQERGLQSHEQFF
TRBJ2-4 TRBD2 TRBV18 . TGTGCCAGCTCACCACCCCTTACTAGCGGGAGAGGGATAGCCAAAAACATTCAGTACTTC CASSPPLTSGRGIAKNIQYF
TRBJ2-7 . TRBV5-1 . TGCGCCAGCAGCCACCTCAGCTCCTACGAGCAGTACTTC CASSHLSSYEQYF
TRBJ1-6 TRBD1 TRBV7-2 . TGTGCCAGCAGCTTAGAAGGGGGCATATCTAGGCCACCCCTCCACTTT CASSLEGGISRPPLHF
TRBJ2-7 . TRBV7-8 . TGTGCCAGCAGCCAAGACACTTACGAGCAGTACTTC CASSQDTYEQYF
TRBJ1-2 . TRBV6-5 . TGTGCCAGCAGACGGGAGTATGGCTACACCTTC CASRREYGYTF
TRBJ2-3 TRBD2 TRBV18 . TGTGCCAGCTCACCAATCAGTCTAGCGGGAGGGACAGATACGCAGTATTTT CASSPISLAGGTDTQYF
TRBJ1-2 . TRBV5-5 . TGTGCCAGCAGTGACAGGTCGGGCTATGGCTACACCTTC CASSDRSGYGYTF
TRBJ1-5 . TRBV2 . TGTGCCAGCAGTCCCAGAGGGGGGGGATCTGATCAGCCCCAGCATTTT CASSPRGGGSDQPQHF
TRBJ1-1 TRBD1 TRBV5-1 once TGCGCCAGCAGCCTGCAGGGGGCCAACACTGAAGCTTTCTTT CASSLQGANTEAFF
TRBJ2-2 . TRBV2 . TGTGCCAGCAGTGACTACACCGGGGAGCTGTTTTTT CASSDYTGELFF
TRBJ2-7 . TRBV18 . TGTGCCAGCTCACCATCAGGGAGGGAGCAGTACTTC CASSPSGREQYF
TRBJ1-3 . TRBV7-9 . TGTGCCAGCAGCTTATTGGGCCTACCTTCTTCTGGAAACACCATATATTTT CASSLLGLPSSGNTIYF
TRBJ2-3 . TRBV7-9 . TGTGCCAGCAGCACGAGTACCCTTAGCACAGATACGCAGTATTTT CASSTSTLSTDTQYF
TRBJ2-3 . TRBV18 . TGTGCCAGCTCCCCCCCATGGGCTTGG CASSPPWAW
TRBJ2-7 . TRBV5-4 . TGTGCCAGCAGCACAGATGCATACGAGCAGTACTTC CASSTDAYEQYF
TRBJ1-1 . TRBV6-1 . TGTGCCAGCAGTGATTCGGGAGAAGCTTTCTTT CASSDSGEAFF
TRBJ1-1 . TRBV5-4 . TGTGCCAGCAGCTTGGTGGCAGAGAACACTGAAGCTTTCTTT CASSLVAENTEAFF
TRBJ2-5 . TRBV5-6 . TGTGCCAGCAGCTTGGGAACCTCCCGACAGGAGACCCAGTACTTC CASSLGTSRQETQYF
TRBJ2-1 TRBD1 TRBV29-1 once TGCAGCGTTGTGAACCCCGGGACAGCTTACAATGAGCAGTTCTTC CSVVNPGTAYNEQFF
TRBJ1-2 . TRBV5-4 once TGTGCCAGCAGCTCACAGATCTATGGCTACACCTTC CASSSQIYGYTF
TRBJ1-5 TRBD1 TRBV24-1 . TGTGCCACCTCCCAGGGGGGCCAGCCCCAGCATTTT CATSQGGQPQHF
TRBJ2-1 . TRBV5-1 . TGCGCCAGCAGCTCGTCCGGGACACGCAAGTTCTTC CASSSSGTRKFF
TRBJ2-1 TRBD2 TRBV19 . TGTGCCAGTAGTCCAAAGACTAGCGGCAGCTCCTACAATGAGCAGTTCTTC CASSPKTSGSSYNEQFF
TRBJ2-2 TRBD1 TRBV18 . TGTGCCAGCTCACGGACAGGGGGCACCGGGGAGCTGTTTTTT CASSRTGGTGELFF
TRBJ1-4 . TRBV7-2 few TGTGCCAGCAGCTTAGTAACGGGGTTTAATGAAAAACTGTTTTTT CASSLVTGFNEKLFF
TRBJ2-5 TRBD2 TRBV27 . TGTGCCAGCAGTTTGCAGCGGGAGACTATGTACCAAGAGACCCAGTACTTC CASSLQRETMYQETQYF
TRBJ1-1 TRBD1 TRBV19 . TGTGCCAGTAGTGGGACAGGGAGTACTGAAGCTTTCTTT CASSGTGSTEAFF
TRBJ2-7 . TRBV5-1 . TGCGCCAGCAGCTTGGGTACTCTCCAAGTGGACGAGCAGTACTTC CASSLGTLQVDEQYF
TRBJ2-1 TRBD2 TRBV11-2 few TGTGCCAGCAGCTTAGATCGGGCGGGAGTTTTGAATGAGCAGTTCTTC CASSLDRAGVLNEQFF
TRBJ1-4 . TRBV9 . TGTGCCAGCAGCGTCGGGCTAACACAGGGAACAACTAATGAAAAACTGTTTTTT CASSVGLTQGTTNEKLFF
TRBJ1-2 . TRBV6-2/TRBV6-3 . TGTGCCAGCAGTTCCGGACAGTCCCGCGCTAACTATGGCTACACCTTC CASSSGQSRANYGYTF